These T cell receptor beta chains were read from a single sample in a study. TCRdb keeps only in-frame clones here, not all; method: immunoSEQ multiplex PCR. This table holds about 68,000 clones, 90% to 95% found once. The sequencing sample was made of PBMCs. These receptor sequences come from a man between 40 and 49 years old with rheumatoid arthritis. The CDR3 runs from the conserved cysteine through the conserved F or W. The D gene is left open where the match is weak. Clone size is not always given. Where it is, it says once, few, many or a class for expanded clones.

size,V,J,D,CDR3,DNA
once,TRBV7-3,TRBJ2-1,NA,CASSLTIGGNEQFF,TGTGCCAGCAGCTTAACAATTGGGGGCAATGAGCAGTTCTTC
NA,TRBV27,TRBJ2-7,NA,CASVGRDRDEQYF,TGTGCCAGCGTAGGACGGGATAGGGACGAGCAGTACTTC
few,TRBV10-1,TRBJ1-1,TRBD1,CASSEVRGSTEAFF,TGCGCCAGCAGTGAGGTCAGGGGGAGCACTGAAGCTTTCTTT
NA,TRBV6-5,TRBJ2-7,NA,CASSYSDRSYEQYF,TGTGCCAGCAGTTACAGTGACAGGTCCTACGAGCAGTACTTC
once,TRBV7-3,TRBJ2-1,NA,CASSLAKRMPYNEQFF,TGTGCCAGCAGCTTAGCTAAGCGGATGCCTTACAATGAGCAGTTCTTC
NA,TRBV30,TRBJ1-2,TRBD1,CAWGPYRDRYYGYTF,TGTGCCTGGGGCCCCTATCGGGACAGATACTATGGCTACACCTTC
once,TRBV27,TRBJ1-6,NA,CASSSHSRALNSPLHF,TGTGCCAGCAGTTCCCACTCGAGGGCCCTAAATTCACCCCTCCACTTT
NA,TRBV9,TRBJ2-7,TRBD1,CASSLGTGGVYEQYF,TGTGCCAGCAGCCTTGGGACAGGGGGTGTTTACGAGCAGTACTTC
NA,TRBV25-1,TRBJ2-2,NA,CASSDPTRFNTGELFF,TGTGCCAGCAGTGACCCCACCCGTTTTAACACCGGGGAGCTGTTTTTT
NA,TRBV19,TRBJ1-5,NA,CASSIEVAGQPQHF,TGTGCCAGTAGTATAGAGGTGGCGGGACAGCCCCAGCATTTT
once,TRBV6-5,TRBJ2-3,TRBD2,CASSLLAGDTQYF,TGTGCCAGCAGTTTACTAGCGGGGGATACGCAGTATTTT
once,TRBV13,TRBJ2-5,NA,CASSLGRMVETQYF,TGTGCCAGCAGCTTAGGCCGGATGGTGGAGACCCAGTACTTC
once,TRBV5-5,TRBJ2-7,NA,CASSSARTGPAEQYF,TGTGCCAGCAGCTCGGCACGGACGGGCCCGGCGGAGCAGTACTTC
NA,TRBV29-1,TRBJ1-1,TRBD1,CSASGGVTEAFF,TGCAGCGCCTCAGGGGGTGTTACTGAAGCTTTCTTT
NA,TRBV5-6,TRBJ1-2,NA,CASSLRSTVVYGYTF,TGTGCCAGCAGCTTGCGTTCGACAGTAGTCTATGGCTACACCTTC
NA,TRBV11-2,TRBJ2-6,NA,CASSLYSSGANVLTF,TGTGCCAGCAGCTTATACAGCTCTGGGGCCAACGTCCTGACTTTC
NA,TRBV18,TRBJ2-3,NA,CASSPPIGGTDTQYF,TGTGCCAGCTCACCACCAATCGGCGGCACAGATACGCAGTATTTT
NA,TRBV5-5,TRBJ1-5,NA,CASSIIYRGNQPQHF,TGTGCCAGCAGCATCATTTACAGGGGCAATCAGCCCCAGCATTTT
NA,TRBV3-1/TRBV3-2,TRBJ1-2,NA,CASSPGTLNYGYTF,TGTGCCAGCAGTCCAGGGACTCTTAACTATGGCTACACCTTC
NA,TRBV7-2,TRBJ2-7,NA,CASSLAVSGRAYEQYF,TGTGCCAGCAGCTTAGCGGTTTCAGGGAGAGCCTACGAGCAGTACTTC
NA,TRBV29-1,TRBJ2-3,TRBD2,CSVEGRGGPDTQYF,TGCAGCGTTGAAGGTCGGGGGGGCCCAGATACGCAGTATTTT
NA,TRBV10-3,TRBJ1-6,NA,CAISPYVLAVNNSPLHF,TGTGCCATCAGTCCCTACGTCCTGGCAGTCAATAATTCACCCCTCCACTTT
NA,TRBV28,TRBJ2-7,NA,CASRFGGSGEQYF,TGTGCCAGCAGGTTCGGGGGAAGTGGGGAGCAGTACTTC
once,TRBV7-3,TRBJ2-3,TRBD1,CASSPRTGGRTDTQYF,TGTGCCAGCAGCCCAAGGACAGGGGGCCGCACAGATACGCAGTATTTT
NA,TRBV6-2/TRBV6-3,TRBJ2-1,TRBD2,CASSYLAGRSTSSYNEQFF,TGTGCCAGCAGTTACTTAGCGGGCCGGAGCACTAGCTCCTACAATGAGCAGTTCTTC
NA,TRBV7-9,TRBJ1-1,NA,CASSLGSEAFF,TGTGCCAGCAGCCTGGGCTCTGAAGCTTTCTTT
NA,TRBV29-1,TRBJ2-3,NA,CSAPPVLLNTDTQYF,TGCAGCGCCCCTCCGGTTCTCCTTAACACAGATACGCAGTATTTT
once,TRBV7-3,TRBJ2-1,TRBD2,CASSLLLAGPNEQFF,TGTGCCAGCAGCTTACTACTAGCGGGCCCCAATGAGCAGTTCTTC
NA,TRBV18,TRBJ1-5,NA,CASSPSRDQPQHF,TGTGCCAGCTCACCAAGTAGGGATCAGCCCCAGCATTTT
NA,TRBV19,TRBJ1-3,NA,CASSIVDGTPSGNTIYF,TGTGCCAGTAGTATAGTCGATGGGACTCCCTCTGGAAACACCATATATTTT
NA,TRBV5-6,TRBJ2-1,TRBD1,CASSWLQGAGNEQFF,TGTGCCAGCAGCTGGCTTCAGGGGGCCGGGAATGAGCAGTTCTTC
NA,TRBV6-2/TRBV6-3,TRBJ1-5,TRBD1,CASSRKGATARYQPQHF,TGTGCCAGCAGCCGGAAGGGGGCCACGGCTCGATATCAGCCCCAGCATTTT
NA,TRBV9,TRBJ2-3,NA,CASSSQADTQYF,TGTGCCAGCAGCAGCCAGGCAGATACGCAGTATTTT
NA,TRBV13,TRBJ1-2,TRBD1,CASSSTGELYGYTF,TGTGCCAGCAGCTCCACAGGGGAGCTATATGGCTACACCTTC
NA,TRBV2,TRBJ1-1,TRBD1,CASSVQGPMNTEAFF,TGTGCCAGCAGCGTACAGGGGCCGATGAACACTGAAGCTTTCTTT
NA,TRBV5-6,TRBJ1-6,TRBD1,CASSRQGQGIYNSPLHF,TGTGCCAGCAGCAGGCAGGGACAGGGGATATATAATTCACCCCTCCACTTT
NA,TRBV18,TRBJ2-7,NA,CASSRETYEQYF,TGTGCCAGCTCACGGGAGACTTACGAGCAGTACTTC
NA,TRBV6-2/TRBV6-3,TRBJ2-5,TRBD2,CASSLQRGLAYF,TGTGCCAGCAGTCTACAGCGGGGACTAGCATACTTC
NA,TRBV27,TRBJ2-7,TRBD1,CASSWAGQGIYEQYF,TGTGCCAGCAGTTGGGCGGGACAGGGGATATACGAGCAGTACTTC
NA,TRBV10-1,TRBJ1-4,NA,CASSSGGLGEKLFF,TGCGCCAGCAGCTCGGGGGGTTTAGGTGAAAAACTGTTTTTT
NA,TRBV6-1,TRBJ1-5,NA,CASSDTGADQPQHF,TGTGCCAGCAGTGATACGGGGGCGGATCAGCCCCAGCATTTT
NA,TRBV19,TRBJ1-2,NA,CASSLHVDGGYTF,TGTGCCAGTAGTCTTCACGTCGATGGGGGCTACACCTTC